These 20 T cell receptor beta chains were sequenced from one sample in a study of cytomegalovirus exposure and HLA in healthy donors. PCR used 60 Vbeta primers and 13 Jbeta primers. The repertoire was sequenced with immunoSEQ multiplex PCR; TCRdb's copy has only in-frame clones and lacks some. The table lists about 84,000 clones, 63% of them singletons, with about 15% in the top ten. Sequences were obtained from PBMCs. Receptor source: a woman aged 40-49 years in good health and CMV-seropositive.

This clone was detected a few times. This chain uses TRBV11-2 with TRBJ1-2; 9 nucleotides line up with TRBD1. With V trimmed by 0 bases and J by 8 bases, 7 bases remained unmatched. Per germline, CDR1 SGHAT and CDR2 FQNNGV. The CDR3 has 15 amino acids. CDR3 protein: CASSLDLWDRDGYTF. CDR3 DNA: TGTGCCAGCAGCTTAGATCTTTGGGACAGGGACGGCTACACCTTC.

V and J are TRBV28 and TRBJ1-1; D gene uncertain. Germline loops: CDR1 MDHEN, CDR2 SYDVKM. V lost 8 bases and J lost 2, with 12 bases in between. CDR3 length: 13 amino acids. The CDR3 reads CASAAHINTEAFF. The CDR3 DNA reads as TGTGCCAGCGCCGCCCACATCAACACTGAAGCTTTCTTT.

The rearrangement links TRBV6-1 to TRBJ1-3, with D maybe TRBD1 (6 bases). The V gene lost 0 bases and the J gene lost 2 bases, with 14 bases spanning the gap. This CDR3 contains 17 residues. CDR1 is MNHNS, CDR2 SASEGT, per germline. CDR3 loop: CASSEALTGLAGNTIYF. The CDR3 DNA sequence: TGTGCCAGCAGTGAAGCTTTAACAGGGCTGGCTGGAAACACCATATATTTT.

The rearrangement uses TRBV4-3 and TRBJ2-7, with D possibly being TRBD1 (6 bases). CDR1 and CDR2 (germline): LGHNA, YSLEER. V was clipped by 0 bases and J by 3 bases, with 24 bases between them. The CDR3 loop spans 19 amino acids. The CDR3 bases are TGCGCCAGCAGCCAAGAAGGGGTGGGACAAACGGAGGTGGACTACGAGCAGTACTTC. Protein: CASSQEGVGQTEVDYEQYF.

Concerning this clone itself: An end of the junction differs from the germline gene, which may be a read error. The chain combines TRBV4-1 with TRBJ2-1; D gene unclear. The germline gives CDR1 MGHRA, CDR2 YSYEKL. The length of the CDR3 is 14 residues. The CDR3, as DNA: TGCGCCAGCAGTCAAGAACCTATATACAATGAGCAGTTCTTC. Amino acid sequence: CASSQEPIYNEQFF.

The rearrangement links TRBV2 to TRBJ2-3; D possibly corresponds to TRBD1 (6 bases). The CDR3 is 14 residues long. V was clipped by 4 bases and J by 5 bases, with 13 bases between them. CDR1 SNHLY and CDR2 FYNNEI come from the germline V gene. Here the CDR3 reads CASSVRGIRDTQYF. Here the CDR3 DNA reads TGTGCCAGCAGTGTCAGGGGAATTAGAGATACGCAGTATTTT.

The chain couples TRBV5-1 to TRBJ2-6, with a tentative D call TRBD1 (5 bases). With 0 bases removed from V and 1 base from J, the gap between germline ends came to 8 bases. The CDR3 is 16 amino acids. CDR1 and CDR2 (germline): SGHRS, YFSETQ. The CDR3 sequence is CASSLGQISGANVLTF. DNA for the CDR3: TGCGCCAGCAGCTTGGGACAGATTTCTGGGGCCAACGTCCTGACTTTC.

This clone showed up just once. As DNA, the CDR3 is TGTGCCAGCTCACCATCTAGCGGTCTTAGCACAGATACGCAGTATTTT. It yields the protein CASSPSSGLSTDTQYF. This sequence joins TRBV18 and TRBJ2-3; 7 nucleotides match TRBD2. Germline V CDR1 and CDR2: KGHSH, LQKENI. Trimming at V came to 2 bases and at J to 0 bases, leaving 5 bases not matched to a gene. The CDR3 contains 16 residues.

A note on this clone: Other DNA sequences in this specimen translate into the identical CDR3. The rearrangement uses TRBV29-1 and TRBJ2-7; D gene uncertain. V lost 2 bases to trimming and J lost 4 bases, with 12 bases between them. CDR3 length equals 13 residues. The germline V gene has CDR1 SQVTM and CDR2 ANQGSEA. CDR3 loop: CSVEHGTEYEQYF. The CDR3 DNA reads as TGCAGCGTTGAACATGGCACAGAGTACGAGCAGTACTTC.

This clone was detected a few times. The gene calls are TRBV6-6 and TRBJ1-2; weak D call: TRBD1 (5 bases). There are 12 residues in the CDR3. The germline V gene encodes CDR1 MNHNY and CDR2 SVGAGI (reference sequence). V was clipped by 8 bases and J by 4 bases, with 11 bases between them. The CDR3 region has the DNA TGTGCCAGCGGGGGGGATCGCTATGGCTACACCTTC. It yields the protein CASGGDRYGYTF.

The chain employs TRBV4-1 and TRBJ2-7; TRBD2 is a possible D gene (5 bases). The CDR3 loop spans 14 amino acids. Germline loops: CDR1 MGHRA, CDR2 YSYEKL. Trimming left V 3 bases short and J 4 bases short, with 13 bases between. The CDR3: CASSHRTGNYEQYF. CDR3 in DNA: TGCGCCAGCAGCCACCGGACGGGGAATTACGAGCAGTACTTC.

The CDR3, as DNA: TGTGCCAGCAGGAGACAGGACACTGAAGCTTTCTTT. This gives the protein CASRRQDTEAFF. J is TRBJ1-1 and V is TRBV7-9, with D perhaps matching TRBD1 (6 bases). The CDR3 contains 12 residues. Trimming shortened V by 6 bases and J by 3 bases, and 8 bases separated the two germline ends. Looked up from germline, CDR1 is SEHNR and CDR2 is FQNEAQ (reference sequence). Full variable domain (missing parts from reference TRBV7-9 and TRBJ1-1): DTGVSQNPRHKITKRGQNVTFRCDPISEHNRLYWYRQTLGQGPEFLTYFQNEAQLEKSRLLSDRFSAERPKGSFSTLEIQRTEQGDSAMYLCASRRQDTEAFFGQGTRLTVV.

The chain uses TRBV7-8 and TRBJ1-4; D remains unclear. The V end lost 5 bases, the J end lost 0 bases, and 13 bases lay between the germline ends. This CDR3 region has 16 residues. CDR1 is SGHVS and CDR2 is FQNEAQ in the germline V gene. The CDR3 sequence is CASSPRVITTNEKLFF. The CDR3 coding sequence is TGTGCCAGCAGCCCGCGGGTCATCACAACTAATGAAAAACTGTTTTTT. The entire variable domain, with the rest obtained from reference TRBV7-8 and TRBJ1-4, is as follows: GAGVSQSPRYKVAKRGQDVALRCDPISGHVSLFWYQQALGQGPEFLTYFQNEAQLDKSGLPSDRFFAERPEGSVSTLKIQRTQQEDSAVYLCASSPRVITTNEKLFFGSGTQLSVL.

Only a few counts were recorded for this clone. The chain recombines TRBV6-5 with TRBJ1-1; unclear D gene. Germline CDR1 and CDR2: MNHEY and SVGAGI. Trimming left V 0 bases short and J 1 base short, with 9 bases between. The CDR3 runs to 15 residues. In DNA form, the CDR3 reads TGTGCCAGCAGTTACTCGAGTAGAGCGAACACTGAAGCTTTCTTT. This sequence encodes CASSYSSRANTEAFF.

The rearrangement joins TRBV5-1 to TRBJ2-2; 10 bases align to TRBD1. Germline loops: CDR1 SGHRS, CDR2 YFSETQ. The CDR3 runs to 16 residues. With V trimmed by 4 bases and J by 2 bases, 5 bases remained unmatched. Written as DNA, the CDR3 is TGCGCCAGCAGCCCCGGACAGGGGGTAAACACCGGGGAGCTGTTTTTT. Encoded protein: CASSPGQGVNTGELFF.

This chain connects TRBV7-2 to TRBJ1-5; D ambiguous. Germline values: CDR1 SGHTA, CDR2 FQGNSA. The length of the CDR3 is 14 residues. The V end was cut by 1 base, the J end by 1 base, with 5 bases between. The CDR3 sequence is CASSLVRSNQPQHF. The CDR3 region has the DNA TGTGCCAGCAGCTTAGTGCGGAGCAATCAGCCCCAGCATTTT.

V is TRBV5-8 and J is TRBJ2-7; possibly TRBD1 for D (8 bases). V was pared by 7 bases and J by 6 bases, with 14 bases between. The length of the CDR3 is 12 residues. Per germline, CDR1 SGHTS and CDR2 YDEGEE. CDR3 residues: CASRHRGGEQYF. CDR3 DNA sequence: TGTGCCAGCCGCCACAGGGGGGGCGAGCAGTACTTC.

In DNA form, the CDR3 reads TGCGCCAGCAGCCAAGATGGGACAGGATGGGGCAATCAGCCCCAGCATTTT. The encoded protein is CASSQDGTGWGNQPQHF. This chain uses TRBV4-1 with TRBJ1-5, with 8 bases identical to TRBD1. This CDR3 contains 17 residues. Germline CDR1 reads MGHRA; CDR2 reads YSYEKL. The V and J ends lost 0 bases and 2 bases, in that order; junction bases with no gene match: 6.

The genes are TRBV28 and TRBJ2-5; 10 nucleotides line up with TRBD2. The V gene's germline CDR1 is MDHEN and CDR2 SYDVKM. The trim removed 6 bases at V and 1 base at J, leaving 5 bases unmatched. CDR3 length equals 15 residues. The DNA of the CDR3 is TGTGCCAGCAGCTGGACTAGCGGAGCCCAAGAGACCCAGTACTTC. Translation: CASSWTSGAQETQYF.

The rearrangement uses TRBV4-3 and TRBJ2-2; possibly TRBD1 for D (7 bases). The CDR3 loop spans 16 amino acids. Germline CDR1 and CDR2: LGHNA and YSLEER. Trimming stripped 0 bases from V and 3 bases from J, with 11 bases between. The CDR3 nucleotides read TGCGCCAGCAGCCAAGAGACAGGGAGGTACACCGGGGAGCTGTTTTTT. It yields the protein CASSQETGRYTGELFF.